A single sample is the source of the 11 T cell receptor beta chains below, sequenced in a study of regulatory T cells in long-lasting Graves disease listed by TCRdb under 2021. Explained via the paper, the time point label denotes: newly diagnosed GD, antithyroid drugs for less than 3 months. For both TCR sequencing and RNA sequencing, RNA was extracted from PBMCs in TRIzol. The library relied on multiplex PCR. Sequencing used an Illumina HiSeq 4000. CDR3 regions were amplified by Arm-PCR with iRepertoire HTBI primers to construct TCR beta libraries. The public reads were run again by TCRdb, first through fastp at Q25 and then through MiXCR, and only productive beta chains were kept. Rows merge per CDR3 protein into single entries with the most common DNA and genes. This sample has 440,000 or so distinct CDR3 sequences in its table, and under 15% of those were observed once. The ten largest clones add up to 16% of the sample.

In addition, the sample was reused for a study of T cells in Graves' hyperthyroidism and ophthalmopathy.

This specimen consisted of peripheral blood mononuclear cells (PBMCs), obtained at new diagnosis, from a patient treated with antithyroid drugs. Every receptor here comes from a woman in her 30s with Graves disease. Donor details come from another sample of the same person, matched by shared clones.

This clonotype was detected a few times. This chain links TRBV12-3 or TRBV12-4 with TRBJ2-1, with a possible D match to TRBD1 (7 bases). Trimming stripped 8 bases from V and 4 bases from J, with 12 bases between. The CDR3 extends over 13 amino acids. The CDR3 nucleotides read TGTGCCAGCCAGGGGGGCGAGTACAATGAGCAGTTCTTC. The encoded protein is CASQGGEYNEQFF.

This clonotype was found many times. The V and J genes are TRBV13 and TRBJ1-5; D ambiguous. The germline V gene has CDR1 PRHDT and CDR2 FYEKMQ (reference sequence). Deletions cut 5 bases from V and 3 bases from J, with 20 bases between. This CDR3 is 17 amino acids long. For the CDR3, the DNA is TGTGCCAGCAGCCTTAGTTCGGGCAGACCCTACAATCAGCCCCAGCATTTT. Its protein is CASSLSSGRPYNQPQHF.

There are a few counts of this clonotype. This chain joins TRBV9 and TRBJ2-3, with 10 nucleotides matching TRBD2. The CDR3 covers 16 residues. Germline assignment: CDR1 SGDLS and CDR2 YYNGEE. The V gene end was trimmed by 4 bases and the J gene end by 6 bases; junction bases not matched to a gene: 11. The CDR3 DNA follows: TGTGCCAGCAGCCACCAGGGAGCGGGAGGGCCGGATACGCAGTATTTT. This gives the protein CASSHQGAGGPDTQYF.

CDR3 sequence reads: CASSLKDGYYEQYF. The CDR3 nucleotides are TGTGCCAGCAGTTTAAAGGACGGATACTACGAGCAGTACTTC. The chain carries TRBV27 and TRBJ2-7; no definite D call. Trimming shortened V by 2 bases and J by 3 bases, and 11 bases separated the two germline ends. This CDR3 has 14 residues. Looked up from germline, CDR1 is MNHEY and CDR2 is SMNVEV (reference sequence).

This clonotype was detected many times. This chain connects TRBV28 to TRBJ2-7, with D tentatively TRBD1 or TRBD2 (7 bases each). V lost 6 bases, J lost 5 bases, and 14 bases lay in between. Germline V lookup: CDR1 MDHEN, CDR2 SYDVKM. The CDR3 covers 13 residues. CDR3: CASRGGGSNEQYF. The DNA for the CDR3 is TGTGCCAGCAGGGGAGGGGGCTCAAACGAGCAGTACTTC.

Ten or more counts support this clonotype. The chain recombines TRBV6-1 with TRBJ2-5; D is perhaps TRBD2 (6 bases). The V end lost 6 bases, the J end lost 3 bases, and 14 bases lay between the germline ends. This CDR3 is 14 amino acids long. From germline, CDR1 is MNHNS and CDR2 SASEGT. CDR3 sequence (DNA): TGTGCCAGCAGGCGTTCCACTAGCAAAGAGACCCAGTACTTC. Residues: CASRRSTSKETQYF.

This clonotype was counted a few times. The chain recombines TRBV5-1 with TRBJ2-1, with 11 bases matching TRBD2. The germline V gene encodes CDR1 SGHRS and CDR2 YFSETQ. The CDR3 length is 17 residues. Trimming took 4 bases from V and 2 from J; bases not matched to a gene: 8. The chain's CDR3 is CASSAGTSGQTYNEQFF. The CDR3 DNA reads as TGCGCCAGCAGCGCCGGGACTAGCGGACAAACCTACAATGAGCAGTTCTTC.

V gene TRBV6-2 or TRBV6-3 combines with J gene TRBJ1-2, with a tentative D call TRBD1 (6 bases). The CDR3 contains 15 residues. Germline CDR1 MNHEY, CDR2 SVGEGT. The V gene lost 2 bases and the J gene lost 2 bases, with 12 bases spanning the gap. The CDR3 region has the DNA TGTGCCAGCAGTTACGAAATCACAGGGAACTATGGCTACACCTTC. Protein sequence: CASSYEITGNYGYTF.

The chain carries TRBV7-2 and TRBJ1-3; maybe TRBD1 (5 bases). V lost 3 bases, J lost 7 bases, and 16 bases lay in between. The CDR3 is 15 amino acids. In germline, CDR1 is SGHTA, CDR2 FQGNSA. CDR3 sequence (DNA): TGTGCCAGCAGCTTGGACGGGGGGTATGGGAACACCATATATTTT. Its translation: CASSLDGGYGNTIYF.

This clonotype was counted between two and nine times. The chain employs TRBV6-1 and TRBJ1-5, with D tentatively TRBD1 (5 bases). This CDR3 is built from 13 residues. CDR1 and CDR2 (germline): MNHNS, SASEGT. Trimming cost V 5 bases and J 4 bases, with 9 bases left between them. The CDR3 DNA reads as TGTGCCAGCAGTCCGGACATGAATCAGCCCCAGCATTTT. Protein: CASSPDMNQPQHF.

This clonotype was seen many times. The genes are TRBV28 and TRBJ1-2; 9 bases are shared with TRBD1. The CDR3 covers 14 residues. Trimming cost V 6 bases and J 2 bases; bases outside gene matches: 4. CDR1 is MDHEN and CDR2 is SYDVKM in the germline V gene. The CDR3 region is CASRGQGSNYGYTF. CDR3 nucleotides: TGTGCCAGCAGAGGACAGGGGTCGAACTATGGCTACACCTTC.